This is a list of T cell receptor beta chains from one sample in a study of cytomegalovirus exposure and HLA in healthy donors. Sequencing was performed with immunoSEQ multiplex PCR; in TCRdb, only in-frame clones are kept and a portion is missing. The repertoire holds more than 95,000 clones, with over 60% as singletons. Input material: PBMCs. The receptors derive from a man aged 35 to 55 in good health and CMV-seropositive. The CDR3 runs from the conserved cysteine through the conserved F or W. The order of the fields is D gene, clone size, V gene, J gene, CDR3 protein, CDR3 DNA. D genes are given only for firm matches. Clone sizes are given selectively: once, few, many, or a class where the clone is expanded.

>TRBD1|-|TRBV10-3|TRBJ1-2
CAISSPDRGLGGYTF
TGTGCCATCAGTAGCCCGGACAGGGGGTTGGGGGGCTACACCTTC
>-|-|TRBV7-9|TRBJ2-5
CASSYPGLQQETQYF
TGTGCCAGCAGCTACCCTGGACTACAGCAAGAGACCCAGTACTTC
>TRBD2|once|TRBV9|TRBJ2-2
CASSALGLAGGQNTGELFF
TGTGCCAGCAGCGCCCTGGGACTAGCGGGGGGCCAGAACACCGGGGAGCTGTTTTTT
>-|once|TRBV10-1|TRBJ1-1
CASRAGSGNTEAFF
TGCGCCAGCAGGGCGGGCAGCGGGAACACTGAAGCTTTCTTT
>-|-|TRBV7-9|TRBJ1-4
CSSSFGPQANEKLFF
TGTTCCAGCAGCTTTGGGCCGCAAGCTAATGAAAAACTGTTTTTT
>-|-|TRBV7-6|TRBJ2-1
CASSLSRMNEQFF
TGTGCCAGCAGCTTATCGAGGATGAATGAGCAGTTCTTC
>-|-|TRBV7-3|TRBJ1-1
CASSLEGATQQAFF
TGTGCCAGCAGCTTAGAGGGAGCCACGCAGCAAGCTTTCTTT
>-|-|TRBV11-2|TRBJ2-7
CASSPRRVSYEQYF
TGTGCCAGCAGCCCCCGGAGGGTAAGCTACGAGCAGTACTTC
>-|-|TRBV23-1|TRBJ2-6
CASSQWGLRDWTFRPLSGANGLTF
TGCGCCAGCAGTCAATGGGGGCTACGTGATTGGACATTCAGACCTCTTTCCGGGGCCAACGGCCTGACTTTC
>-|-|TRBV2|TRBJ1-5
CASSEGGGVSNQPQHF
TGTGCCAGCAGTGAAGGAGGAGGGGTTAGCAATCAGCCCCAGCATTTT
>TRBD1|-|TRBV9|TRBJ1-1
CASSHRGMNTEAFF
TGTGCCAGCAGCCACAGGGGCATGAACACTGAAGCTTTCTTT
>TRBD1|-|TRBV7-9|TRBJ2-1
CASSFGQVSGNEQFF
TGTGCCAGCAGCTTTGGACAGGTCTCGGGCAATGAGCAGTTCTTC
>-|-|TRBV28|TRBJ1-2
CASSFTLRGTNYGYTF
TGTGCCAGCAGTTTCACCCTTAGGGGTACTAACTATGGCTACACCTTC
>TRBD1|-|TRBV19|TRBJ1-1
CASSLTGLGAATLNTEAFF
TGTGCCAGTAGCCTGACAGGGTTGGGTGCCGCAACCTTGAACACTGAAGCTTTCTTT
>-|-|TRBV9|TRBJ1-3
CASSVVHGSGNTIYF
TGTGCCAGCAGCGTAGTTCACGGCTCTGGAAACACCATATATTTT
>-|-|TRBV18|TRBJ1-2
CASSPSGNGYTF
TGTGCCAGCTCACCATCGGGGAACGGCTACACCTTC
>TRBD1|-|TRBV27|TRBJ2-2
CATKIGLRGRQTGELFF
TGTGCCACCAAAATCGGCCTCAGGGGGCGACAGACCGGGGAGCTGTTTTTT
>-|few|TRBV6-1|TRBJ1-5
CASSARGGNQPQHF
TGTGCCAGCAGCGCTAGGGGGGGGAATCAGCCCCAGCATTTT
>TRBD2|-|TRBV11-3|TRBJ2-7
CASSSSGRGYEQYF
TGTGCCAGCAGCTCTAGCGGGAGGGGGTACGAGCAGTACTTC
>TRBD1|-|TRBV19|TRBJ1-2
CASVPTGTGANYGYTF
TGTGCCAGTGTACCCACCGGGACAGGGGCTAACTATGGCTACACCTTC
>TRBD1|-|TRBV9|TRBJ1-3
CASSGQGASGNTIYF
TGTGCCAGCAGCGGACAGGGGGCTTCGGGAAACACCATATATTTT
>TRBD2|-|TRBV7-2|TRBJ2-7
CASSRGLAGPPYEQYF
TGTGCCAGCAGCCGGGGACTAGCGGGTCCCCCCTACGAGCAGTACTTC
>TRBD1|-|TRBV28|TRBJ2-1
CASSFRDRVLSEQFF
TGTGCCAGCAGTTTCCGGGACAGGGTGCTGAGTGAGCAGTTCTTC
>TRBD1|-|TRBV13|TRBJ2-7
CASSSQGVSYEQYF
TGTGCCAGCAGCTCACAGGGGGTCTCCTACGAGCAGTACTTC
>-|-|TRBV30|TRBJ1-4
CAWSVSGGGEKLFF
TGTGCCTGGAGTGTATCGGGGGGCGGCGAAAAACTGTTTTTT
>-|-|TRBV5-6|TRBJ1-6
CASSLDQGRIFSPLHF
TGTGCCAGCAGCTTGGATCAGGGGCGCATATTCTCACCCCTCCACTTT
>-|-|TRBV2|TRBJ2-5
CASSGSISETQYF
TGTGCCAGCAGCGGGAGCATATCCGAGACCCAGTACTTC
>-|-|TRBV19|TRBJ1-2
CASSALLRGGSDYGYTF
TGTGCCAGTAGTGCTCTCTTGAGGGGAGGGAGTGACTATGGCTACACCTTC
>TRBD2|-|TRBV5-6|TRBJ2-1
CASSYRTSGGWRNEQFF
TGTGCCAGCAGCTATCGGACTAGCGGGGGGTGGAGGAATGAGCAGTTCTTC
>TRBD1|-|TRBV6-1|TRBJ2-2
CASRSDREELFF
TGTGCCAGCAGGTCCGACAGGGAGGAGCTGTTTTTT
>TRBD2|-|TRBV4-2|TRBJ2-5
CASSQVGTSGETQYF
TGTGCCAGCAGCCAAGTGGGGACTAGCGGGGAGACCCAGTACTTC
>TRBD2|-|TRBV4-3|TRBJ2-7
CASSQASGGSYEQYF
TGCGCCAGCAGCCAAGCTAGCGGGGGTTCCTACGAGCAGTACTTC
>TRBD1|-|TRBV5-4|TRBJ2-5
CASSLGQGPQETQYF
TGTGCCAGCAGCCTCGGACAGGGGCCCCAAGAGACCCAGTACTTC
>TRBD2|-|TRBV2|TRBJ2-7
CASSEFWEGNSYEQYF
TGTGCCAGCAGTGAATTCTGGGAGGGCAACTCCTACGAGCAGTACTTC
>-|few|TRBV11-2|TRBJ1-5
CASSSGVAQPQHF
TGTGCCAGCAGCTCAGGGGTGGCTCAGCCCCAGCATTTT
>-|-|TRBV7-3|TRBJ2-2
CASSSSSGGSTGELFF
TGTGCCAGCAGCTCTAGTTCGGGGGGCAGCACCGGGGAGCTGTTTTTT
>TRBD1|-|TRBV29-1|TRBJ1-1
CSVDTLTGSEAFF
TGCAGCGTCGACACCCTGACAGGGTCTGAAGCTTTCTTT
>-|once|TRBV19|TRBJ2-2
CASSRAGTGPNTGELFF
TGTGCCAGTAGTCGAGCGGGGACAGGCCCGAACACCGGGGAGCTGTTTTTT
>TRBD1|-|TRBV5-6|TRBJ1-1
CASSLQGRQGNTEAFF
TGTGCCAGCAGCTTGCAAGGCCGACAGGGGAACACTGAAGCTTTCTTT
>TRBD1|-|TRBV27|TRBJ2-7
CASSSTGSEQYF
TGTGCCAGCAGTTCGACAGGGTCCGAGCAGTACTTC
>-|-|TRBV28|TRBJ1-5
CASSNPGGGNQPQHF
TGTGCCAGCTCCAATCCGGGGGGCGGCAATCAGCCCCAGCATTTT
>TRBD2|once|TRBV9|TRBJ2-3
CASSQTSGYSDTQYF
TGTGCCAGCAGCCAGACTAGCGGTTACTCAGATACGCAGTATTTT
>-|-|TRBV2|TRBJ2-3
CASSRDGLTDTQYF
TGTGCCAGCTCGCGGGACGGGTTAACAGATACGCAGTATTTT
>-|-|TRBV9|TRBJ2-1
CASSVAGGRHNEQFF
TGTGCCAGCAGCGTAGCTGGGGGCCGGCACAATGAGCAGTTCTTC
>TRBD2|once|TRBV10-3|TRBJ2-6
CAISEWGGNSGANGLTF
TGTGCCATCAGTGAGTGGGGGGGGAACTCTGGGGCCAACGGCCTGACTTTC
>-|-|TRBV10-1|TRBJ2-1
CASSESGRGLSRGNEQFF
TGCGCCAGCAGTGAGTCAGGTCGGGGCCTATCTAGGGGGAATGAGCAGTTCTTC
>TRBD2|-|TRBV10-3|TRBJ2-1
CAISESRTSGNEQFF
TGTGCCATCAGTGAGTCGAGAACTAGCGGCAATGAGCAGTTCTTC
>-|-|TRBV29-1|TRBJ2-4
CSVEAGGTNKNIQYF
TGCAGCGTTGAAGCCGGAGGGACGAATAAAAACATTCAGTACTTC
>TRBD2|-|TRBV11-3|TRBJ2-5
CASSSHQAGGPGETQYF
TGTGCCAGCAGCTCCCATCAGGCGGGAGGGCCCGGGGAGACCCAGTACTTC
>-|-|TRBV30|TRBJ1-5
CAWSVSGGGNQPQHF
TGTGCCTGGAGTGTGTCCGGTGGTGGCAATCAGCCCCAGCATTTT
>TRBD1|-|TRBV6-1|TRBJ2-4
CASSEALGRGIGAKNSQYF
TGTGCCAGCAGTGAAGCGCTCGGCAGGGGGATTGGAGCCAAAAACAGTCAGTACTTC
>-|-|TRBV5-6|TRBJ1-4
CASSSTGATNEKLFF
TGTGCCAGCAGCTCGACAGGAGCAACTAATGAAAAACTGTTTTTT
>TRBD1|-|TRBV5-6|TRBJ2-7
CASSLTGTGGGEQYF
TGTGCCAGCAGCCTTACCGGGACAGGGGGAGGCGAGCAGTACTTC
>-|-|TRBV10-2|TRBJ2-7
CASHINNGDSSYEQYF
TGCGCCAGCCACATCAACAACGGGGACTCCTCCTACGAGCAGTACTTC
>-|-|TRBV19|TRBJ2-5
CASSMSPGNQETQYF
TGTGCCAGTAGTATGTCCCCCGGGAACCAAGAGACCCAGTACTTC
>-|-|TRBV18|TRBJ1-5
CASSPQGGNQPQHF
TGTGCCAGCTCACCACAGGGAGGCAATCAGCCCCAGCATTTT
>TRBD1|-|TRBV10-2|TRBJ2-7
CASDPGQAYEQYF
TGCGCCAGCGATCCCGGACAGGCCTACGAGCAGTACTTC